This T cell receptor (beta chain) is from a study of beta chain features in type 1 diabetes (dated by TCRdb to 2016 to 2018). Broadly, across the study: Mean age, gender distribution, total cell number and subset yield did not differ between patients and healthy donors. Whereas all 30 or so donors provided naive and central memory subsets, regulatory and stem cell-like memory subsets were isolated from just 8 patients and roughly eight healthy donors. The study compared TCRB repertoires of sorted circulating CD4+ T cell subsets between recently diagnosed type 1 diabetes patients and matched healthy donors. A total of 107,917,701 sorted cells were examined across all samples, and the number of cells per subset was strongly correlated with RNA yield. Results the study describes overall, beyond this receptor: Because the HLA sub-analyses included only small numbers of individuals, any influence of HLA type on TCRB rearrangement was left unresolved. At VDJ recombination sites, patients with type 1 diabetes made fewer insertions and deleted more nucleotides, a pattern implying thymic rearrangement abnormalities. In all four CD4+ subsets, TCRB CDR3 length was moderately but significantly shorter in type 1 diabetes patients. PCR may preferentially amplify shorter templates, but because patient and control samples were amplified and corrected together, any resulting skew would affect both groups equally. Sequencing cDNA rather than genomic DNA could over-represent highly expressing activated cells, although activation and CD3 levels did not differ between groups. Naive, central memory and regulatory TCRB repertoires appeared more similar among patients than among healthy donors.

From each donor, a single peripheral blood sample of around 0.12 L on average was drawn into heparinised tubes. Using a panel that included CD45RO, CCR7, CD25, CD127, CD95 and CD27, naive, central memory, regulatory and stem cell-like memory CD4+ T cells were sorted on a BD FACSAria II. Every sorted population had a purity above 95%. PBMCs were isolated immediately by Lymphoprep density gradient centrifugation and stained directly without culture. So that batch effects would be minimized, each experiment stained and sorted samples in pairs, pairing one healthy donor with one patient. All of the isolated RNA was reverse transcribed with the High Capacity cDNA Reverse Transcription Kit, so expressed TCRB transcripts were sequenced. Deep immunoSEQ sequencing was applied to naive, central memory and regulatory T cell samples, giving an average of around 3.8 million total reads per sample. Sorted cells were lysed in RLT buffer, and RNA was extracted using DNase-treated RNeasy Micro or Mini kits according to cell number. To prevent cross-contamination, each cell subset was processed individually, whereas patient and healthy donor samples were processed jointly. Using the immunoSEQ multiplex PCR, TCRB sequences were amplified from cDNA into 87-bp fragments spanning the CDR3 region. The amplicons were sequenced using the Illumina HiSeq platform. As for how the authors treated the data: PCR bias was computationally corrected using synthetic template baselines, reads within Hamming distance 2 were collapsed, and singletons that could not be merged were discarded. Reads were aligned to IMGT to assign V, D and J genes, CDR3 length, and insertions or deletions at six rearrangement sites. Within each subset, clonotype counts were normalized to sorted cell number, after which true diversity and Gini coefficients were computed with the tcR R package. The overlap coefficient, calculated on TCRB nucleotide sequences, was used to quantify repertoire sharing. As a proxy for the pre-selection repertoire, out-of-frame TCRB sequences from naive cells were analyzed. This immuneACCESS table, as held by TCRdb, lists in-frame sequences with V and J called but not all clones. Of the missing ones, under half trace to an unresolved V gene in checked studies; the others have no known cause. That table furnishes V, J and clone size, whereas the DNA furnished D and trimming. The sample has hundreds of thousands of clones on record, roughly 13% of them singletons. The top ten clonotypes cover less than 0.025% of the sample.

Including the terminal cysteine and phenylalanine, the CDR3 comprises 15 residues. The entry retains the CDR3 DNA only, 45 bases that are in frame from base 1. Taken from the germline V gene, the CDR1 and CDR2 loops are SQVTM and ANQGSEA. V is pared back by 4 bases and J by 4 bases, with 17 bases lying between the germline termini. This clone was seen more than once but under ten times. Its antigen remains undetermined. Base qualities are not recorded, but no much larger clone differs from it by a single base. This clonotype was sampled from a man younger than 30 with type 1 diabetes. The rearrangement joined TRBV29-1 to TRBJ2-4, with no reliable assignment of the D segment. Input material: naive CD4+ T cells from blood. The cell subset or site tag for this specimen amounts to: true naive CD4+ T cells. The DNA sequence reads TGCAGCGTTGCTCTCGGGCCCCCCGAAAAAAACATTCAGTACTTC. The resulting protein is CSVALGPPEKNIQYF. Reference TRBV29-1 and TRBJ2-4 proteins supply the regions before and after the CDR3; the full variable domain is: SAVISQKPSRDICQRGTSLTIQCQVDSQVTMMFWYRQQPGQSLTLIATANQGSEATYESGFVIDKFPISRPNLTFSTLTVSNMSPEDSSIYLCSVALGPPEKNIQYFGAGTRLSVL.